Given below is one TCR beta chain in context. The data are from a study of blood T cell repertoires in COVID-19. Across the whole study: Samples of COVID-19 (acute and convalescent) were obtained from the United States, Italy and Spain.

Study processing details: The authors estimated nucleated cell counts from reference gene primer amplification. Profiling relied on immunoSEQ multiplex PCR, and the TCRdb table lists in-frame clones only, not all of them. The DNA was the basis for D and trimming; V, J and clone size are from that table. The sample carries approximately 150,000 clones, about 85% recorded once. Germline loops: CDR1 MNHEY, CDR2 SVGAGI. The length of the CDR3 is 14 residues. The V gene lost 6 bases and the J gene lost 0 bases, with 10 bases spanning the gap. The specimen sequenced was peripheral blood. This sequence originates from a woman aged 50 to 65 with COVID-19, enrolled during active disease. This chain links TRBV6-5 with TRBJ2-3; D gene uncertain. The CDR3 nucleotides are TGTGCCAGCAGGACACTTTCTAGCACAGATACGCAGTATTTT. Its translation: CASRTLSSTDTQYF.